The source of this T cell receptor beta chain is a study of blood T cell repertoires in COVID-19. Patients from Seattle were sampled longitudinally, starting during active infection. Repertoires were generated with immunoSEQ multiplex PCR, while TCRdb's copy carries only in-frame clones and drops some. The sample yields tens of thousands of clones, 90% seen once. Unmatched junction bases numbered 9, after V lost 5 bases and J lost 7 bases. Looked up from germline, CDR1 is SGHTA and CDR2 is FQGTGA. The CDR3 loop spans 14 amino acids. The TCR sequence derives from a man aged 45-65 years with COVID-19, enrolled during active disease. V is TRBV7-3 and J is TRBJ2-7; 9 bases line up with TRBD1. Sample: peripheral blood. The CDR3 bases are TGTGCCAGCAGCGCGAAACAGGGGGCAAAGGAGCAGTACTTC. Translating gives CASSAKQGAKEQYF.